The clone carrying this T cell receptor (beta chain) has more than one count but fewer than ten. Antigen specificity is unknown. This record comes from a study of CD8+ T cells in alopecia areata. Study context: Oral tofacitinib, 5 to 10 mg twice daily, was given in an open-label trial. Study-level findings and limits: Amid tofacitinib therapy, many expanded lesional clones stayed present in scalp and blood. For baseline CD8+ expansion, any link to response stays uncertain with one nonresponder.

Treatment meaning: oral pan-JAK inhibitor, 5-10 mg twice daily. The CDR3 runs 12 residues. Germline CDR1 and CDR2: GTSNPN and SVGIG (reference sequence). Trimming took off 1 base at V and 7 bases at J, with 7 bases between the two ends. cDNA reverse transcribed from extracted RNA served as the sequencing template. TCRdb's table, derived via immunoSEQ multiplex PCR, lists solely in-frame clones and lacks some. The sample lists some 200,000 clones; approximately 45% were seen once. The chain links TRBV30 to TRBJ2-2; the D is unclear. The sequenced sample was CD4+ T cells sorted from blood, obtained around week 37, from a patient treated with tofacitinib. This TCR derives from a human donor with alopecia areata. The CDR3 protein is CAWSAYGGELFF. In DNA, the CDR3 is TGTGCCTGGAGTGCTTACGGCGGGGAGCTGTTTTTT.